This TCR beta chain was obtained from a study of CD8 T cells in ankylosing spondylitis. Whole-study findings and limits: CD8+ cells made up the disease-linked clones, which were relatively rare in peripheral blood. The authors reported significant enrichment of disease-linked clones in matched ankylosing spondylitis synovial fluid. Apparently characteristic of ankylosing spondylitis blood was a TCR beta motif (about eight highly homologous variants).

Comment on this clonotype: Its antigen is currently unknown.

Germline lookup yields CDR1 GTSNPN and CDR2 SVGIG (reference sequence). Trimming removed 1 base from V and 15 bases from J, with 22 bases in between. The CDR3 is made up of 14 amino acids. Generation of TCR beta libraries employed quantitative 5'-RACE incorporating molecular barcodes. TCRdb reprocessed the 5' RACE reads with MiXCR, giving one entry per CDR3 protein. The repertoire holds about 500,000 distinct CDR3 sequences, with about 12% as singletons. The sequenced material came from blood, either unsorted or a sorted T cell fraction (not recorded which). This TCR derives from a male donor with ankylosing spondylitis. This chain uses TRBV30 with TRBJ2-1, with D perhaps matching TRBD1 or TRBD2 (5 bases each). The CDR3 region is CAWSGGPSDMPRFF. Here the CDR3 DNA reads TGTGCCTGGAGTGGGGGACCGAGCGACATGCCCAGGTTCTTC.